This entry features one T cell receptor beta chain sequence. The target antigen is unknown. Trimming removed 3 bases from V and 4 bases from J, with 13 bases in between. CDR3 length: 15 residues. CDR1 MNHEY and CDR2 SMNVEV come from the germline V gene (reference sequence). The data were produced by immunoSEQ multiplex PCR, yet TCRdb's version contains in-frame clones alone and is incomplete. The sample consists of about 88,000 clones, approximately 90% of them appearing once. This entry comes from a study of graft-versus-host responses after intestinal transplantation. At the level of the study: Tacrolimus plus steroids were given to all recipients for 3 to 4 years, preceded by anti-thymocyte globulin induction. Regarding the study as a whole: Some patients had graft-donor T cell macrochimerism, and their allografts showed high graft-versus-host to host-versus-graft clonal ratios. GvH clones turned up in recipient marrow; some had shown up first in ileum or blood.

Sequenced here: unstimulated CD4+ T cells sorted from spleen or lymph node cells, sampled before transplant. The chain joins TRBV27 to TRBJ1-5; D call uncertain. The receptor comes from a human donor who was the organ donor for an intestinal transplant. CDR3 nucleotides: TGTGCCAGCAGTTTTTATGGCAGGCCAAATCAGCCCCAGCATTTT. The encoded protein is CASSFYGRPNQPQHF.